The 16 T cell receptor beta chains below all came from one sample that was sequenced in a study of T cells in Graves' hyperthyroidism and ophthalmopathy. From RNA transcripts, TCR beta CDR3 regions were amplified. A first-round RT-PCR of the TCR CDR3 used the HTBI primer set. TCRdb processed the multiplex PCR reads anew with MiXCR; each CDR3 protein has one entry. The sample lists approximately 600,000 distinct CDR3 sequences, 15% to 20% occurring once. The sample comprised blood. The receptors shown here come from a woman in her thirties with Graves' hyperthyroidism.

This clonotype was seen many times. The rearrangement joins TRBV7-9 to TRBJ2-7; D might be TRBD2 (5 bases). This CDR3 has 14 amino acids. With 4 bases removed from V and 3 bases from J, the gap between germline ends came to 13 bases. Germline V lookup: CDR1 SEHNR, CDR2 FQNEAQ (reference sequence). DNA of the CDR3: TGTGCCAGCAGCTCCCCACTTCGGGACTACGAGCAGTACTTC. Its translation is CASSSPLRDYEQYF. Based on the CDR3 plus reference TRBV7-9 and TRBJ2-7, the full variable domain is DTGVSQNPRHKITKRGQNVTFRCDPISEHNRLYWYRQTLGQGPEFLTYFQNEAQLEKSRLLSDRFSAERPKGSFSTLEIQRTEQGDSAMYLCASSSPLRDYEQYFGPGTRLTVT.

This clonotype was counted ten times or more. The CDR3: CASSPLTSGTELFF. Written as DNA, the CDR3 is TGTGCCAGCTCACCATTAACTTCCGGGACAGAGCTGTTTTTT. This chain joins TRBV18 and TRBJ2-2; D might be TRBD1 (6 bases). V gave up 2 bases and J gave up 11 bases, with 15 bases separating them. The germline CDR1 and CDR2 sequences are KGHSH and LQKENI. The CDR3 has 14 residues. Complete variable domain (other parts from reference TRBV18 and TRBJ2-2): NAGVMQNPRHLVRRRGQEARLRCSPMKGHSHVYWYRQLPEEGLKFMVYLQKENIIDESGMPKERFSAEFPKEGPSILRIQQVVRGDSAAYFCASSPLTSGTELFFGEGSRLTVL.

This clonotype was seen only a few times. J is TRBJ2-7 and V is TRBV12-3 or TRBV12-4, with no clear D. Trimming cost V 0 bases and J 5 bases, with 5 bases left between them. The CDR3 runs 12 residues. The CDR3 sequence: CASSLAPDEQYF. The CDR3 DNA reads as TGTGCCAGCAGTTTAGCGCCGGACGAGCAGTACTTC.

The chain joins TRBV2 to TRBJ2-5; TRBD2 matches 15 bases. Germline V gene sequence: CDR1 SNHLY, CDR2 FYNNEI. V dropped 6 bases and J dropped 4; count of bases not matched to a gene: 9. The length of the CDR3 is 17 residues. CDR3 nucleotide sequence: TGTGCCAGCAGACCGGGACTAGCGGGAGGTCCCCCAGAGACCCAGTACTTC. It yields the protein CASRPGLAGGPPETQYF. Based on the CDR3 plus reference TRBV2 and TRBJ2-5, the full variable domain is EPEVTQTPSHQVTQMGQEVILRCVPISNHLYFYWYRQILGQKVEFLVSFYNNEISEKSEIFDDQFSVERPDGSNFTLKIRSTKLEDSAMYFCASRPGLAGGPPETQYFGPGTRLLVL.

Points on this clonotype: Germline and junction disagree at one end, which may indicate a read error. The rearrangement links TRBV6-2 or TRBV6-3 to TRBJ2-1, with 11 nucleotides matching TRBD2. The CDR3 runs to 15 residues. Germline loops: CDR1 MNHEY, CDR2 SVGEGT. The CDR3 DNA is TGTGCCAGTAACCTAGCGGGAGGAACCAACAATGAGCAGTCCTTC. This encodes CASNLAGGTNNEQSF.

This clonotype has only a few counts. The V gene is TRBV7-2, the J gene TRBJ2-3; possibly TRBD2 for D (5 bases). The ends were cut back, 5 bases at V and 0 bases at J, with 24 bases in the middle. Germline CDR1 and CDR2: SGHTA and FQGNSA. This CDR3 is 19 amino acids long. CDR3 residues: CASSRLPSFRGSSTDTQYF. As DNA, the CDR3 is TGTGCCAGCAGCCGACTCCCTAGCTTCCGCGGTTCTAGCACAGATACGCAGTATTTT.

This clonotype turned up a few times. V and J are TRBV4-1 and TRBJ1-5, with D hard to call. Germline V gives CDR1 MGHRA, CDR2 YSYEKL. The CDR3 consists of 14 residues. Trimming left V 4 bases short and J 3 bases short, with 10 bases between. This CDR3 reads CASSLGRFNQPQHF. DNA of the CDR3: TGCGCCAGCAGCCTCGGTCGGTTCAATCAGCCCCAGCATTTT.

A few counts support this clonotype. A much bigger clone sits one base away, suggesting this may be a read error. The chain recombines TRBV2 with TRBJ1-1; unclear D gene. Trimming left V 7 bases short and J 4 bases short, with 7 bases between. Germline V gene sequence: CDR1 SNHLY, CDR2 FYNNEI. The CDR3 sequence is 11 residues long. DNA of the CDR3: TGTGCCAGCACTCTATCCACTGAAGCTTTCTTT. It translates to CASTLSTEAFF.

This clonotype was seen at least ten times. The rearrangement uses TRBV6-2 or TRBV6-3 and TRBJ2-5; TRBD1 matches 11 bases. CDR1 and CDR2 (germline): MNHEY, SVGEGT. V trimming: 3 bases; J trimming: 7 bases; junction bases outside the gene matches: 4. The CDR3 has 14 amino acids. The CDR3 bases are TGTGCCAGCAGTTATTCCGGGACAGGGGGGACCCAGTACTTC. This encodes CASSYSGTGGTQYF.

This clonotype was seen many times. The rearrangement joins TRBV20-1 to TRBJ2-1; D gene ambiguous. Germline V lookup: CDR1 DFQATT, CDR2 SNEGSKA (reference sequence). The CDR3 has 20 amino acids. Trimming pared 0 bases from V and 0 bases from J, leaving 24 bases between. CDR3 region: CSARESDPYKVTASYNEQFF. CDR3 DNA: TGCAGTGCTAGAGAATCAGACCCCTATAAGGTTACGGCCTCCTACAATGAGCAGTTCTTC.

The rearrangement joins TRBV29-1 to TRBJ2-1; the D is unclear. The germline V gene has CDR1 SQVTM and CDR2 ANQGSEA. The V end was cut by 4 bases, the J end by 9 bases, with 7 bases between. This CDR3 has 10 residues. The CDR3 coding sequence is TGCAGCGTTGCCTGGGGTGAGCAGTTCTTC. Its translation: CSVAWGEQFF.

This clonotype was detected ten times or more. CDR3 coding DNA: TGTGCCAGCAGTTTCCTCGGCACAGATACGCAGTATTTT. Amino acid sequence: CASSFLGTDTQYF. The V and J genes are TRBV28 and TRBJ2-3; D is undetermined. Germline CDR1 reads MDHEN; CDR2 reads SYDVKM. This CDR3 has 13 residues. The V end was cut by 3 bases, the J end by 1 base, with 5 bases between.

The V call is TRBV20-1, the J call TRBJ1-1; maybe TRBD1 (5 bases). Germline CDR1 is DFQATT and CDR2 is SNEGSKA (reference sequence). The V gene lost 5 bases and the J gene lost 0 bases, with 10 bases spanning the gap. The CDR3 length is 13 residues. The CDR3 nucleotides read TGCAGTGCTGCGAAGACAGTGAACACTGAAGCTTTCTTT. This sequence encodes CSAAKTVNTEAFF.

Regarding this clonotype: Sequence at one end of the junction differs from germline and may be a read error. The chain uses TRBV4-2 and TRBJ2-7; either TRBD1 or TRBD2 may supply D (5 bases each). The germline gives CDR1 LGHNA, CDR2 YNFKEQ. The CDR3 is 16 amino acids. CDR3 region: CASSQDRGAIIYGQYF. DNA of the CDR3: TGTGCCAGCAGCCAAGATCGGGGCGCTATAATTTACGGGCAGTACTTC.

This clonotype was recorded a few times. CDR3 in amino acids: CASSQVGRANYGYTF. The CDR3 DNA is TGTGCCAGCAGCCAAGTTGGTCGTGCTAACTATGGCTACACCTTC. The rearrangement joins TRBV3-1 to TRBJ1-2; D is undetermined. In germline, CDR1 is LGHDT, CDR2 YNNKEL (reference sequence). V was cut by 1 base and J by 0 bases, with 9 bases left in between. CDR3 length equals 15 residues.

This clonotype was observed a few times. The chain couples TRBV9 to TRBJ2-2; D unresolved. The CDR3 has 13 residues. The germline V and J ends were trimmed by 0 bases and 4 bases, with 4 bases remaining between them. Germline V gives CDR1 SGDLS, CDR2 YYNGEE. The DNA of the CDR3 is TGTGCCAGCAGCGTAGATACCACCGGGGAGCTGTTTTTT. Amino acids: CASSVDTTGELFF. The whole variable domain, filled in from reference TRBV9 and TRBJ2-2, reads DSGVTQTPKHLITATGQRVTLRCSPRSGDLSVYWYQQSLDQGLQFLIQYYNGEERAKGNILERFSAQQFPDLHSELNLSSLELGDSALYFCASSVDTTGELFFGEGSRLTVL.